A selection of T cell receptor beta chains follows, all from one sample in a study of OX40 agonist ivuxolimab in advanced cancers. Produced via immunoSEQ multiplex PCR; TCRdb's table is partial and in-frame only. The repertoire holds some 84,000 clones, with roughly 90% as singletons. The sample here was CD4+ or CD8+ T cells sorted from blood, taken in a trial of the OX40 agonist ivuxolimab. The receptors shown here come from an adult with an advanced solid tumor such as melanoma, head and neck, liver or kidney cancer. Each CDR3 is given with its conserved first and last residue. Fields, in order: J gene, D gene, V gene, CDR3 protein. A D gene is named only where the DNA matches it firmly.

J: TRBJ1-3; D: .; V: TRBV7-3; CDR3: CASSPKASYSGNTIYF
J: TRBJ1-1; D: .; V: TRBV13; CDR3: CASSLGVPNTEAFF
J: TRBJ2-7; D: .; V: TRBV5-1; CDR3: CASSLAGTPYSSEQYF
J: TRBJ1-4; D: .; V: TRBV7-9; CDR3: CASSRPSFKKLFF
J: TRBJ2-5; D: TRBD2; V: TRBV5-1; CDR3: CASSLLASGGETQYF
J: TRBJ2-5; D: TRBD2; V: TRBV25-1; CDR3: CASSESLGGGARETQYF
J: TRBJ2-5; D: .; V: TRBV13; CDR3: CASSSPSETQYF
J: TRBJ1-4; D: TRBD1; V: TRBV7-9; CDR3: CASSFAGGEKLFF
J: TRBJ1-1; D: .; V: TRBV28; CDR3: CASSYTGYTEAFF
J: TRBJ1-6; D: .; V: TRBV4-1; CDR3: CASSQMGGDSPLHF
J: TRBJ2-1; D: .; V: TRBV13; CDR3: CASSLQGVTEQFF
J: TRBJ2-7; D: .; V: TRBV4-1; CDR3: CASSQDRLEPSYEQYF
J: TRBJ1-4; D: .; V: TRBV5-4; CDR3: CASSLYRDNEKLFF
J: TRBJ2-5; D: .; V: TRBV19; CDR3: CASSMGLGGPQETQYF
J: TRBJ1-1; D: TRBD1; V: TRBV19; CDR3: CATRQGRVQDTEAFF
J: TRBJ1-4; D: TRBD1; V: TRBV6-5; CDR3: CASQGQDAEKLFF
J: TRBJ1-4; D: .; V: TRBV5-6; CDR3: CASSLAGVVANEKLFF
J: TRBJ2-7; D: .; V: TRBV4-1; CDR3: CASSQGAGSYEQYF
J: TRBJ2-4; D: .; V: TRBV29-1; CDR3: CSVVGTAGFKNIQYF
J: TRBJ1-5; D: .; V: TRBV6-5; CDR3: CASSYGGNQPQHF
J: TRBJ2-7; D: TRBD2; V: TRBV6-6; CDR3: CASSYSAGEDYEQYF
J: TRBJ2-7; D: TRBD1; V: TRBV13; CDR3: CASSRQGTYEQYF
J: TRBJ1-2; D: TRBD1; V: TRBV7-8; CDR3: CASSFETGLYGYTF
J: TRBJ1-2; D: TRBD1; V: TRBV18; CDR3: CASSPLGQGIHYGYTF
J: TRBJ2-1; D: .; V: TRBV5-4; CDR3: CASSPSWGYYNEQFF
J: TRBJ2-3; D: TRBD1; V: TRBV19; CDR3: CASRQGATDTQYF
J: TRBJ2-5; D: TRBD2; V: TRBV9; CDR3: CASSEGSGGARETQYF
J: TRBJ1-5; D: TRBD1; V: TRBV18; CDR3: CASSPQGASNQPQHF
J: TRBJ2-1; D: .; V: TRBV6-6; CDR3: CASSYPVRNEQFF
J: TRBJ1-1; D: .; V: TRBV9; CDR3: CASSVGTYMNTEAFF
J: TRBJ2-3; D: TRBD2; V: TRBV10-3; CDR3: CAISESLAGEADTQYF
J: TRBJ2-1; D: TRBD2; V: TRBV27; CDR3: CASSLSLAGRNEQFF
J: TRBJ2-5; D: .; V: TRBV5-1; CDR3: CASTGWGLQETQYF
J: TRBJ1-1; D: TRBD1; V: TRBV7-9; CDR3: CASSFSPGQGRTEAFF
J: TRBJ2-7; D: .; V: TRBV5-4; CDR3: CASSPGPNSYEQYF